The 20 T cell receptor beta chains presented below share a single source sample, sequenced in a study of T cells after yellow fever vaccination. Each CDR3 protein is one row after TCRdb ran MiXCR on the 5' RACE reads. The sample carries about 22,000 distinct CDR3 sequences, 4% to 6% recorded once. This specimen was PBMCs, either bulk or a sorted T-cell subset (CD4+, CD8+, memory, or dextramer-sorted; not recorded which), taken about 49 days after the first yellow fever vaccination. The receptors were gathered from a man aged 18 to 29 who received the YFV17D yellow fever vaccine.

This clonotype was observed at least ten times. J is TRBJ2-7 and V is TRBV9, with 8 bases lining up with TRBD1. Looked up from germline, CDR1 is SGDLS and CDR2 is YYNGEE. CDR3 size: 15 residues. V lost 4 bases and J lost 2; bases outside the gene matches: 8. CDR3 residues: CASSPRDRLTYEQYF. CDR3 sequence (DNA): TGTGCCAGCAGCCCCCGGGACAGGCTAACCTACGAGCAGTACTTC.

This clonotype was detected only once. The V gene is TRBV11-3, the J gene TRBJ2-1; no clear D. The CDR3 is 14 amino acids. Germline V gene data show CDR1 as SGHNT and CDR2 as YENEEA. Trimming stripped 5 bases from V and 6 bases from J, with 14 bases between. CDR3 in amino acids: CASSPPGLSNEQFF. The DNA of the CDR3 is TGTGCCAGCAGCCCCCCCGGTCTTTCCAATGAGCAGTTCTTC. Filled out from reference TRBV11-3 and TRBJ2-1, the complete variable domain reads EAGVVQSPRYKIIEKKQPVAFWCNPISGHNTLYWYLQNLGQGPELLIRYENEEAVDDSQLPKDRFSAERLKGVDSTLKIQPAELGDSAVYLCASSPPGLSNEQFFGPGTRLTVL.

This clonotype was seen many times. The chain combines TRBV7-9 with TRBJ1-1, with D hard to call. V lost 3 bases and J lost 1, with 6 bases in between. Germline values: CDR1 SEHNR, CDR2 FQNEAQ (reference sequence). The CDR3 runs 13 residues. The CDR3 DNA sequence: TGTGCCAGCAGCTTTGACGGGAACACTGAAGCTTTCTTT. Its protein product is CASSFDGNTEAFF.

In its sample, this clonotype was seen many times. This chain uses TRBV18 with TRBJ2-1, with D perhaps matching TRBD1 (6 bases). V lost 5 bases to trimming and J lost 7 bases, with 12 bases between them. The germline V gene has CDR1 KGHSH and CDR2 LQKENI. The CDR3 has 13 residues. Written as DNA, the CDR3 is TGTGCCAGCTCAGCGAACAGGGAAAATGAGCAGTTCTTC. Encoded protein: CASSANRENEQFF.

This clonotype counts as medium-sized. The rearrangement joins TRBV12-3 or TRBV12-4 to TRBJ2-5; 8 positions match TRBD1. The V segment lost 3 bases and the J segment 4 bases; nucleotides outside the gene matches: 7. There are 15 residues in the CDR3. In nucleotides, the CDR3 is TGTGCCAGCAGTTTGGGTCAGGGGGCAATAGAGACCCAGTACTTC. This sequence encodes CASSLGQGAIETQYF.

This clonotype showed up many times. The genes are TRBV2 and TRBJ2-4; TRBD2 is a possible D gene (6 bases). Trimming left V 4 bases short and J 6 bases short, with 13 bases between. This CDR3 region has 14 residues. Germline loops: CDR1 SNHLY, CDR2 FYNNEI. The CDR3 region is CASSGGGLGNIQYF. The CDR3 region has the DNA TGTGCCAGCAGTGGTGGAGGGCTAGGAAACATTCAGTACTTC. Complete variable domain (other parts from reference TRBV2 and TRBJ2-4): EPEVTQTPSHQVTQMGQEVILRCVPISNHLYFYWYRQILGQKVEFLVSFYNNEISEKSEIFDDQFSVERPDGSNFTLKIRSTKLEDSAMYFCASSGGGLGNIQYFGAGTRLSVL.

At least ten counts were recorded for this clonotype. This chain connects TRBV11-2 to TRBJ2-3, with 15 bases aligning to TRBD2. V dropped 0 bases and J dropped 7; count of bases not matched to a gene: 8. Germline loops: CDR1 SGHAT, CDR2 FQNNGV. This CDR3 spans 18 amino acids. CDR3 nucleotides: TGTGCCAGCAGCTTAGAAGGGACTAGCGGGAGGAACATTAATACGCAGTATTTT. Protein sequence: CASSLEGTSGRNINTQYF.

In this sample, this clonotype turned up many times. This rearrangement joins TRBV6-2 or TRBV6-3 to TRBJ2-3, with TRBD2 identical over 7 bases. Germline V gives CDR1 MNHEY, CDR2 SVGEGT. The CDR3 runs 15 residues. V gave up 5 bases and J gave up 2 bases; unmatched junction bases: 7. This chain's CDR3 is CASSPAGDYTDTQYF. CDR3 bases: TGTGCCAGCAGTCCTGCGGGGGACTACACAGATACGCAGTATTTT.

Concerning this clonotype: A much larger clone sits a single nucleotide away, making a read error possible. V usage is TRBV6-2 or TRBV6-3 and J usage is TRBJ2-4; D ambiguous. This CDR3 region has 14 residues. Germline lookup yields CDR1 MNHEY and CDR2 SVGEGT. This CDR3 is CATSMDSANNIQYF. DNA for the CDR3: TGTGCCACCAGCATGGATTCAGCCAATAACATTCAGTACTTC.

This clonotype was seen repeatedly, ten times or more. The chain couples TRBV4-1 to TRBJ2-5; D might be TRBD1 (5 bases). CDR1 is MGHRA and CDR2 is YSYEKL in the germline V gene. The CDR3 contains 14 residues. The V and J ends lost 2 bases and 7 bases respectively, with 14 bases between them. CDR3 DNA: TGCGCCAGCAGCCAATGGGGCTTCGCCGGGACCCAGTACTTC. It codes for CASSQWGFAGTQYF.

This clonotype was seen many times. This sequence joins TRBV20-1 and TRBJ2-3; tentatively, D is TRBD1 or TRBD2 (5 bases each). CDR1 and CDR2 (germline): DFQATT, SNEGSKA (reference sequence). Trimming shortened V by 5 bases and J by 2 bases, and 17 bases separated the two germline ends. The CDR3 sequence is 15 residues long. CDR3 bases: TGCAGTGCTGGTAACCCGACCGGGACCACAGATACGCAGTATTTT. This codes for CSAGNPTGTTDTQYF.

This clonotype has at least ten counts. V gene TRBV3-1 combines with J gene TRBJ1-5; maybe TRBD1 (5 bases). This CDR3 has 15 amino acids. Germline-derived CDR1 and CDR2 are LGHDT and YNNKEL (reference sequence). The ends were cut back, 1 base at V and 5 bases at J, with 12 bases in the middle. CDR3 DNA sequence: TGTGCCAGCAGCCAAGGAGGGACCGGAGATCAGCCCCAGCATTTT. This codes for CASSQGGTGDQPQHF.

This clonotype was seen ten or more times. The J gene is TRBJ1-2, the V gene TRBV6-5; TRBD1 aligns across 8 bases. Trimming cost V 5 bases and J 6 bases; bases outside gene matches: 8. Germline CDR1 is MNHEY and CDR2 is SVGAGI. CDR3 length equals 14 residues. This CDR3 reads CASSLGQGLDGYTF. CDR3 DNA: TGTGCCAGCAGTCTAGGACAGGGTTTAGATGGCTACACCTTC.

This clonotype has a count of ten or more. The chain is built from TRBV4-3 and TRBJ1-4; 7 bases line up with TRBD1. After removal of 0 bases from V and 10 bases from J, the junction contained 5 bases not matched to a gene. The CDR3 spans 14 residues. The germline V gene has CDR1 LGHNA and CDR2 YSLEER. The CDR3 sequence: CASSQDRGARKLFF. For the CDR3, the DNA is TGCGCCAGCAGCCAAGACAGGGGGGCGCGAAAACTGTTTTTT.

There are many counts of this clonotype. The chain combines TRBV7-2 with TRBJ2-5, with D perhaps assigned TRBD1 or TRBD2 (5 bases each). The CDR3 runs to 15 residues. Trimming cost V 5 bases and J 3 bases, with 16 bases left between them. Germline CDR1 reads SGHTA; CDR2 reads FQGNSA. Here the CDR3 reads CASSRSLGVEETQYF. In DNA form, the CDR3 reads TGTGCCAGCAGCAGAAGCCTGGGGGTTGAAGAGACCCAGTACTTC. Drawing the rest from reference TRBV7-2 and TRBJ2-5, the complete variable domain is GAGVSQSPSNKVTEKGKDVELRCDPISGHTALYWYRQSLGQGLEFLIYFQGNSAPDKSGLPSDRFSAERTGGSVSTLTIQRTQQEDSAVYLCASSRSLGVEETQYFGPGTRLLVL.

At least ten counts were recorded for this clonotype. This chain joins TRBV6-5 and TRBJ1-2; D ambiguous. The germline V gene encodes CDR1 MNHEY and CDR2 SVGAGI. The CDR3 has 11 amino acids. V gave up 6 bases and J gave up 7 bases, with 9 bases separating them. CDR3 in DNA: TGTGCCAGCAGGAACAGTGTTGGCTACACCTTC. Its translation is CASRNSVGYTF.

CDR3 in amino acids: CASSLEGTGGANYGYTF. The CDR3, as DNA: TGTGCCAGCAGCTTAGAGGGGACAGGGGGAGCTAACTATGGCTACACCTTC. V usage is TRBV7-9 and J usage is TRBJ1-2; 11 bases are a match to TRBD1. Germline trimming cut 1 base from V and 0 bases from J; bases unmatched to any gene: 4. The CDR3 length is 17 residues. CDR1 is SEHNR and CDR2 is FQNEAQ in the germline V gene (reference sequence). The variable domain in full, completed from reference TRBV7-9 and TRBJ1-2, reads DTGVSQNPRHKITKRGQNVTFRCDPISEHNRLYWYRQTLGQGPEFLTYFQNEAQLEKSRLLSDRFSAERPKGSFSTLEIQRTEQGDSAMYLCASSLEGTGGANYGYTFGSGTRLTVV.

This clonotype has a count of ten or more. The CDR3 sequence is CTSSHSAGRGSGANVLTF. CDR3 nucleotides: TGCACCAGCAGCCATTCCGCCGGGAGGGGGTCTGGGGCCAACGTCCTGACTTTC. The rearrangement joins TRBV1 to TRBJ2-6; the DNA was not used to check the table's D call, TRBD2. TRBV1 is termed a pseudogene. The CDR3 covers 18 residues.

This clonotype was detected ten times or more. The CDR3 loop is CASRVGTGKGETQYF. CDR3 DNA sequence: TGTGCCAGCAGGGTGGGGACAGGCAAGGGAGAGACCCAGTACTTC. This rearrangement joins TRBV6-1 to TRBJ2-5, with 8 bases identical to TRBD1. CDR1 is MNHNS and CDR2 is SASEGT in the germline V gene. The CDR3 contains 15 residues. The V gene end was trimmed by 6 bases and the J gene end by 4 bases; junction bases not matched to a gene: 10.

This clonotype appeared many times. The genes are TRBV4-2 and TRBJ1-2, with D unresolved. V lost 0 bases and J lost 7, with 12 bases in between. The length of the CDR3 is 14 residues. Germline V gene lookup returns CDR1 LGHNA and CDR2 YNFKEQ. The CDR3 nucleotides read TGTGCCAGCAGCCAAGAGAACGCGGACGGTGGCTACACCTTC. It codes for CASSQENADGGYTF.